The rows below give T cell receptor beta chains drawn from one sample of a study of T-cell reconstitution after alpha-beta-depleted transplantation in children. MiXCR was run by TCRdb on the PCR reads, yielding one entry per CDR3 protein. The sample carries a few hundred thousand distinct CDR3 sequences, under 20% recorded once. Sequencing used PBMCs, mostly from graft donor cells, obtained 360 days after TCRalphabeta/CD19-depleted stem cell transplant. The receptors originated from a boy in the first two years of life who had a stem cell transplant for Wiskott-Aldrich syndrome, so the T cells may come from the graft donor. CDR3s include the opening cysteine and the closing phenylalanine or tryptophan. The order of the fields is D gene, clone size, V gene, J gene, CDR3 DNA, CDR3 protein. The D gene is left open where the match is weak. Expanded clones get a size class; other rows say once, few or many, or leave the size out.

-,few,TRBV10-2,TRBJ2-3,TGCGCCAGCAGTGGGTCCCGGGGAGATACGCAGTATTTT,CASSGSRGDTQYF
TRBD2,few,TRBV7-8,TRBJ2-2,TGTGCCAGCCGACATTGGGAGACTAGCGTGGGGGAGCTGTTTTTT,CASRHWETSVGELFF
TRBD1,few,TRBV29-1,TRBJ2-7,TGCAGCGTTGTATCAGGGGGCTACGAGCAGTACTTC,CSVVSGGYEQYF
-,-,TRBV4-1,TRBJ2-2,TGCGCCAGCAGCCAAGGACTAGTGGGGGCCGGGGAGCTGTTTTTT,CASSQGLVGAGELFF
-,-,TRBV7-9,TRBJ2-5,TGTGCCAGCAGCCTTGATGGGGCGGAGACCCAGTACTTC,CASSLDGAETQYF
-,few,TRBV7-2,TRBJ2-1,TGTGCCAGCACCCTCTGCTGCGGGCGGGTGTACTACAATGAGCAGTTCTTC,CASTLCCGRVYYNEQFF
-,-,TRBV12-3/TRBV12-4,TRBJ2-1,TGTGCCAGCAGCTCCTGGGTCAGTGTTTCCTACAATGAGCAGTTCTTC,CASSSWVSVSYNEQFF
-,few,TRBV21-1,TRBJ2-5,TGTGCCAGCAGCAAAGTATGGGGAGTAGTTGGGACTAGCGGGAATGGAGAGACCCAGTACTTC,CASSKVWGVVGTSGNGETQYF
TRBD2,few,TRBV7-2,TRBJ2-1,TGTGCCAGCAGCTTAGCAGGCCCCCCGGGACTAGCGGGAAATGAGCAGTTCTTC,CASSLAGPPGLAGNEQFF
TRBD1,-,TRBV6-1,TRBJ2-7,TGTGCCAGCAGTACCAGGACAGGGGACTCCTACGAGCAGTACTTC,CASSTRTGDSYEQYF
TRBD2,-,TRBV12-3/TRBV12-4,TRBJ2-5,TGTGCCAGCAGCGACGGGACTAGTCCCCCTAAAGAGACCCAGTACTTC,CASSDGTSPPKETQYF
-,few,TRBV11-2,TRBJ2-3,TGTGCCAGCAGCTTCTTAGCCGTTACGCAGTATTTT,CASSFLAVTQYF
-,few,TRBV5-1,TRBJ2-3,TGCGCCAGCAGCTCAGGAGGGAGGTTCACAGATACGCAGTATTTT,CASSSGGRFTDTQYF
-,few,TRBV29-1,TRBJ1-5,TGCAGCGTTGCCCGAGGCAATAGCAATCAGCCCCAGCATTTT,CSVARGNSNQPQHF
-,few,TRBV7-9,TRBJ2-1,TGTGCCAGCAGCCCGATGGGGGTCCCATTATGGGGCTACAATGAGCAGTTCTTC,CASSPMGVPLWGYNEQFF
-,few,TRBV5-1,TRBJ2-6,TGCGCCAGCAGCTTTTTGGGGATCTCTGGGGCCAACGTCCTGACTTTC,CASSFLGISGANVLTF
-,few,TRBV11-3,TRBJ2-1,TGTGCCAGCAGCCCAGGGGCCTTTAATGTGAAGCAGTTCTTC,CASSPGAFNVKQFF
TRBD1,few,TRBV10-3,TRBJ2-3,TGTGCCATCAGTTGGACAGGGTTTGCAGATACGCAGTATTTT,CAISWTGFADTQYF
TRBD2,few,TRBV20-1,TRBJ2-5,TGCAGTGCACTAGCGGGACAAGAGACCCAGTACTTC,CSALAGQETQYF
TRBD2,few,TRBV29-1,TRBJ2-4,TGCAGCGTTGATAACGGGAGGGACATTCAGTACTTC,CSVDNGRDIQYF
TRBD2,-,TRBV7-2,TRBJ2-5,TGTGCCAGCAGCAAGGGACTAGCGGGAGGGTGGGAGACCCAGTACTTC,CASSKGLAGGWETQYF
TRBD2,-,TRBV7-9,TRBJ2-1,TGTGCCAGCAGCCCCGGGACTATTAGCTCCTACAATGAGCAGTTCTTC,CASSPGTISSYNEQFF
-,-,TRBV10-3,TRBJ1-2,TGTGCCATCAGTGAAATTATGGGCCAGGGTCGAGGCTACACCTTC,CAISEIMGQGRGYTF
TRBD2,few,TRBV5-1,TRBJ2-3,TGCGCCAGCAGCTTGGCCCTTTTGGCTAGCGGGAGCCAATGGGGGAGTCCAGATACGCAGTATTTT,CASSLALLASGSQWGSPDTQYF
TRBD1,-,TRBV10-3,TRBJ1-5,TGTGCCATAGGACAGGGCAATCAGCCCCAGCATTTT,CAIGQGNQPQHF
-,few,TRBV12-3/TRBV12-4,TRBJ2-5,TGTGCCAGCAATCCCTGGGGGGGCGAGACCCAGTACTTC,CASNPWGGETQYF
TRBD2,many,TRBV10-3,TRBJ2-3,TGTGCCATCAGAGAGGGACTACCTAGCACAGATACGCAGTATTTT,CAIREGLPSTDTQYF
-,-,TRBV4-3,TRBJ2-7,TGCGCCAGCAGCCAAAGTTTAGGCAGAGACTACGAGCAGTACTTC,CASSQSLGRDYEQYF
-,few,TRBV4-3,TRBJ2-5,TGCGCCAGCAGCCAAGGTATCTTCGGAAAGCAAGAGACCCAGTACTTC,CASSQGIFGKQETQYF
-,-,TRBV12-3/TRBV12-4,TRBJ2-2,TGTGCCAGCAGTTATCGACAGGCGAACACCGGGGAGCTGTTTTTT,CASSYRQANTGELFF
-,few,TRBV12-3/TRBV12-4,TRBJ2-2,TGTGCCAGCAGTTTAAGGGCTACATTAACCGGGGAGCTGTTTTTT,CASSLRATLTGELFF
TRBD2,-,TRBV24-1,TRBJ2-7,TGTGCCACCTCCGACGGAGTAGCGGGAGTCTACGAGCAGTACTTC,CATSDGVAGVYEQYF
TRBD2,few,TRBV10-3,TRBJ2-5,TGTGCCATCAGTGACTGGGGCCTAGCGGGGGCCGGGGGGCAAGAGACCCAGTACTTC,CAISDWGLAGAGGQETQYF
-,-,TRBV4-3,TRBJ2-7,TGCGCCAGCAGCCAAGGGGTACAGGGAATGTGGGAGCAGTACTTC,CASSQGVQGMWEQYF
-,-,TRBV2,TRBJ2-4,TGTGCCAGCATTGGGAAAGCCAAAAACATTCAGTACTTC,CASIGKAKNIQYF
TRBD1,-,TRBV27,TRBJ2-5,TGTGCCAGCAGGCCCGGGGACAGGGAAGAGACCCAGTACTTC,CASRPGDREETQYF
-,-,TRBV6-5,TRBJ2-6,TGTGCCAGCAGTTACTGGCGGGGACAAAGCTCTGGGGCCAACGTCCTGACTTTC,CASSYWRGQSSGANVLTF
-,-,TRBV25-1,TRBJ2-3,TGTGCCAGCAGTGACCGGGACACTGCAGATACGCAGTATTTT,CASSDRDTADTQYF
-,many,TRBV12-3/TRBV12-4,TRBJ2-1,TGTGCCAGCAGTCACGGGTCTGCGCAGTTCTTC,CASSHGSAQFF
TRBD1,few,TRBV5-1,TRBJ2-3,TGCGCCAGCAGCTTGGGCACCGGGACAGGGCTACCACATACGCAGTATTTT,CASSLGTGTGLPHTQYF
TRBD2,few,TRBV12-3/TRBV12-4,TRBJ2-7,TGTGCCAGCAGACCCGGGACTAGTACGGTCGAGCAGTACTTC,CASRPGTSTVEQYF
-,-,TRBV14,TRBJ2-5,TGTGCCAGCAGCCAACTGGGAACCCAGTACTTC,CASSQLGTQYF
-,-,TRBV6-1,TRBJ1-2,TGTGCCAGCAGAGACTTTACAGGGCATTATCTCTATGGCTACACCTTC,CASRDFTGHYLYGYTF
TRBD2,-,TRBV20-1,TRBJ2-3,TGCAGTGCCGGTAGCGGGAACACAGATACGCAGTATTTT,CSAGSGNTDTQYF
TRBD2,few,TRBV24-1,TRBJ2-3,TGTGCCACCAGTGACGGGAGGAGGGCAGATACGCAGTATTTT,CATSDGRRADTQYF
TRBD2,few,TRBV10-3,TRBJ2-2,TGTGCCATCAGATTGCCCCAGGGGACTAGCGGGAATAAGGGCACCGGGGAGCTGTTTTTT,CAIRLPQGTSGNKGTGELFF
-,many,TRBV10-3,TRBJ2-7,TGTGCCATCGGTTTGGGGACCTACGAGCAGTACTTC,CAIGLGTYEQYF
-,-,TRBV30,TRBJ2-2,TGTGCCTGGAGTGCCGGATCCCCGAGGGAGCTGTTTTTT,CAWSAGSPRELFF
-,-,TRBV7-9,TRBJ1-1,TGTGCCAGCAGTAGAAAGGGGGAAAGCACTGAAGCTTTCTTT,CASSRKGESTEAFF
-,-,TRBV24-1,TRBJ2-7,TGTGCCACCAGTGATTCTGGCGGACCCTACGAGCAGTACTTC,CATSDSGGPYEQYF
-,few,TRBV5-1,TRBJ2-5,TGCGCCAGCAGCTTGGCCGGGTCAGGGGAAGAGACCCAGTACTTC,CASSLAGSGEETQYF
-,few,TRBV29-1,TRBJ2-7,TGCAGCGTTGAAGTGAACAGGGGGGGATACGAGCAGTACTTC,CSVEVNRGGYEQYF
-,-,TRBV7-8,TRBJ2-1,TGTGCCAGCAGCTTAGAAAGGAAAAATGAGCAGTTCTTC,CASSLERKNEQFF
TRBD2,-,TRBV20-1,TRBJ2-7,TGCAGTGCTACCGGGACTAGCTGGTACGAGCAGTACTTC,CSATGTSWYEQYF
-,few,TRBV6-5,TRBJ2-5,TGTGCCAGCAGTTACTACGGCGGCCAAGAGACCCAGTACTTC,CASSYYGGQETQYF
-,few,TRBV5-1,TRBJ2-3,TGCGCCAGCAGCAGTCCCCCTAGCGACCGCACAGATACGCAGTATTTT,CASSSPPSDRTDTQYF
-,many,TRBV12-3/TRBV12-4,TRBJ2-1,TGTGCCAGCAGTTTAGGTAGGGCCTCCTACAATGAGCAGTTCTTC,CASSLGRASYNEQFF
TRBD1,few,TRBV29-1,TRBJ2-5,TGCAGCTTTTCCGGGACAGCCTTAGAGACCCAGTACTTC,CSFSGTALETQYF